These 6 T cell receptor beta chains came from one sample sequenced in a study of beta chain features in type 1 diabetes. Expressed TCRB transcripts were sequenced after all isolated RNA was converted to cDNA. Sequenced by immunoSEQ multiplex PCR; TCRdb stores in-frame clones only, minus some. The sample gives approximately 84,000 clones, approximately 32% of which show up once; 0.45% is in the top ten. The specimen sequenced was stem cell memory CD4+ T cells from blood. These receptors all stem from a woman under 30 in good health.

The V and J genes are TRBV7-9 and TRBJ2-5, with TRBD2 matching over 7 bases. The CDR3 sequence is 14 residues long. Germline V CDR1 and CDR2: SEHNR, FQNEAQ (reference sequence). The J segment lost 7 bases and the V segment lost 5 bases, leaving 10 bases of the junction unmatched. CDR3 nucleotides: TGTGCCAGCAGCCCCTGGGAGGGGCCAGGGACCCAGTACTTC. Its translation: CASSPWEGPGTQYF.

The chain employs TRBV4-1 and TRBJ2-3; 11 positions match TRBD2. V shed 4 bases and J 0 bases; nucleotides not matched to a gene: 9. Germline CDR1 and CDR2: MGHRA and YSYEKL. This CDR3 region has 18 residues. CDR3 region: CASSPHQTSGMSTDTQYF. Here the CDR3 DNA reads TGCGCCAGCAGCCCCCATCAGACTAGCGGGATGAGCACAGATACGCAGTATTTT.

As concerns this clone: The same CDR3 is also encoded by other DNA sequences in this sample. The CDR3 DNA is TGCGCCAGCAGCTTGGGTGCCGGGTTAGATGAGCAGTTCTTC. Amino acids: CASSLGAGLDEQFF. V is TRBV5-1 and J is TRBJ2-1; D call uncertain. The CDR3 runs 14 residues. Trimming took 0 bases from V and 8 from J, leaving 12 bases between them. Looked up from germline, CDR1 is SGHRS and CDR2 is YFSETQ.

In DNA form, the CDR3 reads TGTGCCAGCTCACCACAAAGCAGGGTCCATGAAAAACTGTTTTTT. This codes for CASSPQSRVHEKLFF. This chain uses TRBV18 with TRBJ1-4; tentative D call: TRBD1 (5 bases). CDR3 length: 15 residues. Between the trimmed V and J ends, which lost 1 base and 6 bases, there was a span of 12 bases. CDR1 and CDR2 (germline): KGHSH, LQKENI.

The chain recombines TRBV5-1 with TRBJ2-3; 7 nucleotides align to TRBD2. V was pared by 0 bases and J by 6 bases, with 10 bases of the junction left unmatched. This CDR3 spans 16 amino acids. Germline-derived CDR1 and CDR2 are SGHRS and YFSETQ. In nucleotides, the CDR3 is TGCGCCAGCAGCTTGGCCTGGGGGAGGGACTCCGATACGCAGTATTTT. Protein sequence: CASSLAWGRDSDTQYF.

V gene TRBV9 combines with J gene TRBJ2-1; perhaps TRBD1 as D (5 bases). The V end lost 4 bases, the J end lost 0 bases, and 20 bases lay between the germline ends. This CDR3 spans 18 amino acids. CDR1 and CDR2 (germline): SGDLS, YYNGEE. In DNA form, the CDR3 reads TGTGCCAGCAGCTTAAGATTGGGGCAACAGTTCTCCTACAATGAGCAGTTCTTC. It yields the protein CASSLRLGQQFSYNEQFF.